This entry lists 31 T cell receptor beta chains sequenced from one sample in a study of blood T cells in healthy people across ages. Next came a second PCR, run for about 7 to 12 cycles, which used a sample-barcoded 5' primer along with a J-beta primer mix. TCRdb re-called the 5' RACE reads with MiXCR, one entry per CDR3 protein. Of approximately 800,000 distinct CDR3 sequences in the sample, around 25% are singletons; the top ten hold around 3%. These data also featured in a second study, about T cells of mothers and their children.

The sample comprised blood. These receptors were collected from a boy aged 5-17 years in good health.

This chain's CDR3 is CSVVSGSYEQYF. The CDR3 nucleotides are TGCAGCGTTGTCTCAGGGAGCTACGAGCAGTACTTC. This chain uses TRBV29-1 with TRBJ2-7; D is perhaps TRBD1 or TRBD2 (5 bases each). The CDR3 loop spans 12 amino acids. Trimming took off 4 bases at V and 3 bases at J, with 10 bases between the two ends. Germline-derived CDR1 and CDR2 are SQVTM and ANQGSEA.

This clonotype came up a few times. V is TRBV28 and J is TRBJ2-7; 12 nucleotides agree with TRBD2. The tail of the sequence fits TRBJ2-1 better, so the J call may be wrong. The germline V gene encodes CDR1 MDHEN and CDR2 SYDVKM. The CDR3 length is 14 residues. The CDR3 here is CASRGLAGSNEQFF. The CDR3 DNA follows: TGTGCCAGCAGAGGACTAGCGGGGTCAAATGAGCAGTTCTTC.

The chain links TRBV20-1 to TRBJ2-3, with D possibly TRBD2 on 6 matching bases. Trimming took off 6 bases at V and 5 bases at J, with 18 bases between the two ends. The CDR3 extends over 14 amino acids. Looked up from germline, CDR1 is DFQATT and CDR2 is SNEGSKA (reference sequence). The CDR3 sequence is CSAGREEEIDTQYF. The DNA for the CDR3 is TGCAGTGCAGGCAGGGAGGAGGAGATAGATACGCAGTATTTT.

The chain employs TRBV10-2 and TRBJ2-1; 13 bases are a match to TRBD2. The junction had 12 bases not matched to a gene; V was cut back by 3 bases and J by 1 base. Germline V CDR1 and CDR2: WSHSY, SAAADI. The CDR3 length is 20 residues. CDR3: CASSESGLAGKGGSYNEQFF. The CDR3 DNA is TGCGCCAGCAGTGAATCGGGACTAGCGGGGAAGGGTGGATCCTACAATGAGCAGTTCTTC.

This clonotype was detected only a few times. The rearrangement joins TRBV20-1 to TRBJ1-2; D not certain. CDR1 is DFQATT and CDR2 is SNEGSKA in the germline V gene (reference sequence). V was cut by 0 bases and J by 6 bases, with 11 bases left in between. The CDR3 totals 13 residues. The DNA for the CDR3 is TGCAGTGCTAGAGAAACGGGTGGCCATGGCTACACCTTC. Translated: CSARETGGHGYTF.

V is TRBV18 and J is TRBJ2-7, with TRBD1 identical over 9 bases. The CDR3 totals 16 residues. Per the germline V gene, CDR1 is KGHSH and CDR2 is LQKENI. V trimming: 2 bases; J trimming: 3 bases; junction bases outside the gene matches: 8. The DNA of the CDR3 is TGTGCCAGCTCACCATTCGGAGGGACAGGGATCTACGAGCAGTACTTC. Translation gives CASSPFGGTGIYEQYF.

The gene calls are TRBV6-5 and TRBJ1-3, with a possible D match to TRBD1 (6 bases). The CDR3 runs 15 residues. V lost 0 bases, J lost 3 bases, and 9 bases lay in between. Germline lookup yields CDR1 MNHEY and CDR2 SVGAGI. In DNA form, the CDR3 reads TGTGCCAGCAGTTACTCGAGACAGGTTGGAAACACCATATATTTT. Its protein product is CASSYSRQVGNTIYF.

This clonotype has at least ten counts. The J gene is TRBJ2-7, the V gene TRBV12-3 or TRBV12-4, with D possibly TRBD2 on 5 matching bases. V lost 4 bases and J 0 bases, leaving 10 bases between the germline ends. CDR3 length: 14 residues. CDR3 in amino acids: CASSSGLASYEQYF. The CDR3 bases are TGTGCCAGCAGTTCTGGACTGGCCTCCTACGAGCAGTACTTC.

This clonotype was counted only a few times. The chain employs TRBV9 and TRBJ2-7; TRBD1 aligns across 11 bases. Germline V gives CDR1 SGDLS, CDR2 YYNGEE. With V trimmed by 4 bases and J by 6 bases, 12 bases remained unmatched. This CDR3 comprises 16 residues. The CDR3 region is CASSRNPGQGVGEQYF. In nucleotides, the CDR3 is TGTGCCAGCAGCCGAAATCCGGGACAGGGGGTAGGCGAGCAGTACTTC.

The V call is TRBV5-1, the J call TRBJ2-1; D not resolved. V lost 0 bases and J 5 bases, leaving 6 bases between the germline ends. Germline CDR1 SGHRS, CDR2 YFSETQ. This CDR3 contains 13 residues. CDR3 protein: CASSLEVNNEQFF. CDR3 coding DNA: TGCGCCAGCAGCTTGGAGGTCAACAATGAGCAGTTCTTC. The complete variable domain, with remaining parts taken from reference TRBV5-1 and TRBJ2-1, reads KAGVTQTPRYLIKTRGQQVTLSCSPISGHRSVSWYQQTPGQGLQFLFEYFSETQRNKGNFPGRFSGRQFSNSRSEMNVSTLELGDSALYLCASSLEVNNEQFFGPGTRLTVL.

This clonotype was seen a single time. The chain has TRBV11-3 and TRBJ2-4; D remains ambiguous. The germline CDR1 and CDR2 sequences are SGHNT and YENEEA. The length of the CDR3 is 13 residues. Deletions cut 5 bases from V and 7 bases from J, with 12 bases between. The CDR3, as DNA: TGTGCCAGCAGCAACCACAACGAGAACATTCAGTACTTC. It yields the protein CASSNHNENIQYF.

Only a few counts were recorded for this clonotype. The chain has TRBV10-3 and TRBJ2-1; tentative D call: TRBD1 (6 bases). The DNA end is a closer match to TRBJ2-7, so the J assignment may be wrong. CDR1 ENHRY and CDR2 SYGVKD come from the germline V gene. CDR3 length equals 15 residues. The CDR3 nucleotides read TGTGCCATCAGTGAGCCCGGCAGGGGCACCTACGAGCAGTACTTC. This translates into CAISEPGRGTYEQYF.

This clonotype was observed a few times. In DNA, the CDR3 is TGTGCCAGCAGTTTACGGGGAGTGGCTGTGAACACTGAAGCTTTCTTT. This gives the protein CASSLRGVAVNTEAFF. This sequence joins TRBV12-3 or TRBV12-4 and TRBJ1-1; D is unclear. V lost 2 bases and J 0 bases, leaving 13 bases between the germline ends. The CDR3 extends over 16 amino acids.

The chain couples TRBV21-1 to TRBJ2-5; the D call TRBD2 from the table was never checked on the DNA. TRBV21-1 is an annotated pseudogene. This CDR3 spans 15 amino acids. The CDR3 nucleotides are TGTGCCAGCAGCAAAGGGCAGGGAGTAACCCGTCCCGAGTTCTTC. Amino acids: CASSKGQGVTRPEFF.

The gene calls are TRBV3-1 and TRBJ1-4; D is unclear. Per germline, CDR1 LGHDT and CDR2 YNNKEL (reference sequence). CDR3 length: 14 residues. Trimming cost V 4 bases and J 5 bases, with 11 bases left between them. CDR3 protein: CASSPIGRNEKLFF. Written as DNA, the CDR3 is TGTGCCAGCAGCCCCATTGGCAGAAATGAAAAACTGTTTTTT.

There are a few counts of this clonotype. J is TRBJ2-4 and V is TRBV6-1; TRBD2 agrees at 7 bases. Germline CDR1 reads MNHNS; CDR2 reads SASEGT. V was pared by 5 bases and J by 0 bases, with 4 bases of the junction left unmatched. This CDR3 spans 15 amino acids. CDR3 loop: CASSRGVIAKNIQYF. In DNA form, the CDR3 reads TGTGCCAGCAGTCGGGGGGTTATAGCCAAAAACATTCAGTACTTC.

The table lists this clonotype with a few counts. This chain joins TRBV7-9 and TRBJ2-5; D might be TRBD1 or TRBD2, each matching 5 bases. Trimming pared 4 bases from V and 1 base from J, leaving 10 bases between. CDR3 length: 14 residues. The germline V gene encodes CDR1 SEHNR and CDR2 FQNEAQ (reference sequence). The CDR3 protein is CASSYRDLQETQYF. The CDR3 DNA sequence: TGTGCCAGCAGCTACCGGGACCTCCAAGAGACCCAGTACTTC.

This rearrangement joins TRBV7-8 to TRBJ1-5; TRBD1 might be the D (6 bases). V lost 5 bases, J lost 3 bases, and 17 bases lay in between. In germline, CDR1 is SGHVS, CDR2 FQNEAQ. The CDR3 is 16 amino acids. Here the CDR3 DNA reads TGTGCCAGCAGCCCAGAAGGGGGGCTTTCCAATCAGCCCCAGCATTTT. Its translation: CASSPEGGLSNQPQHF.

This clonotype showed up just a few times. The chain joins TRBV30 to TRBJ1-1; maybe TRBD1 (5 bases). Germline loops: CDR1 GTSNPN, CDR2 SVGIG (reference sequence). The ends were cut back, 8 bases at V and 3 bases at J, with 16 bases in the middle. This CDR3 region has 13 residues. The CDR3 reads CAGKGGGYTEAFF. The CDR3 DNA sequence: TGTGCCGGGAAGGGTGGGGGGTACACTGAAGCTTTCTTT.

This clonotype was counted only a few times. The genes are TRBV3-1 and TRBJ2-7; D is possibly TRBD1 (6 bases). Germline CDR1 is LGHDT and CDR2 is YNNKEL (reference sequence). The V gene lost 6 bases and the J gene lost 0 bases, with 12 bases spanning the gap. There are 14 residues in the CDR3. The chain's CDR3 is CASSRYRVSYEQYF. The CDR3 DNA sequence: TGTGCCAGCAGTAGATACAGGGTCTCCTACGAGCAGTACTTC.

This clonotype was found a few times. One end of the junction varies from germline; a read error may be responsible. The CDR3 coding sequence is TGTGCCAGCAGCTTCTACCAGCAAGGGACCCAGTACTTC. This translates into CASSFYQQGTQYF. The chain combines TRBV7-3 with TRBJ2-5; D gene ambiguous. Germline V gives CDR1 SGHTA, CDR2 FQGTGA. There are 13 residues in the CDR3.

The rearrangement links TRBV27 to TRBJ1-6; no clear D gene. The CDR3 totals 16 residues. V was pared by 4 bases and J by 0 bases, with 10 bases between. Germline V CDR1 and CDR2: MNHEY, SMNVEV (reference sequence). CDR3 sequence reads: CASSWDRLSYNSPLHF. The CDR3 coding sequence is TGTGCCAGCAGTTGGGATCGACTCTCCTATAATTCACCCCTCCACTTT.

V is TRBV20-1 and J is TRBJ1-5, with D possibly TRBD1 on 6 matching bases. Germline-derived CDR1 and CDR2 are DFQATT and SNEGSKA (reference sequence). CDR3 size: 14 residues. The V and J ends lost 2 bases and 3 bases respectively, with 11 bases between them. The CDR3 DNA reads TGCAGTGCTAGAAGGGGGACCAACAATCAGCCCCAGCATTTT. As protein: CSARRGTNNQPQHF.

The chain recombines TRBV20-1 with TRBJ2-1; 7 bases agree with TRBD2. Germline V CDR1 and CDR2: DFQATT, SNEGSKA (reference sequence). After removal of 6 bases from V and 4 bases from J, the junction contained 12 bases not matched to a gene. The CDR3 has 15 amino acids. The CDR3 region has the DNA TGCAGTGCCCGTGCGGGTAGCGGGCCATACAATGAGCAGTTCTTC. This translates into CSARAGSGPYNEQFF.

A word on this clonotype: Its ends do not fully match the called genes, so a read error is possible. The CDR3 DNA reads as TGTGCCAGCAGCTTAAGGTGGGACAATGAGCAGCTCTTC. Its translation is CASSLRWDNEQLF. The rearrangement joins TRBV7-9 to TRBJ2-5; D perhaps matches TRBD1 (6 bases). Germline CDR1 reads SEHNR; CDR2 reads FQNEAQ (reference sequence). This CDR3 is 13 amino acids long.

This clonotype was detected a few times. The rearrangement uses TRBV10-1 and TRBJ2-5; TRBD2 is a possible D gene (6 bases). CDR3 length: 16 amino acids. V was shortened by 0 bases and J by 7 bases, with 18 bases between the two germline ends. The germline V gene has CDR1 WNHNN and CDR2 SYGVQD (reference sequence). For the CDR3, the DNA is TGCGCCAGCAGTGAGTCGCGAGACCGCGGAGGGGTGACCCAGTACTTC. This encodes CASSESRDRGGVTQYF.

This clonotype has only a few counts. The chain uses TRBV7-9 and TRBJ2-5, with 15 bases that match TRBD2. Per the germline V gene, CDR1 is SEHNR and CDR2 is FQNEAQ (reference sequence). The CDR3 is 18 residues long. V lost 7 bases and J lost 5; bases outside the gene matches: 14. The CDR3, as DNA: TGTGCCAGCACCTTCATATGGACTAGCGGGGGGGCCCGCGAGACCCAGTACTTC. The encoded protein is CASTFIWTSGGARETQYF.

This clonotype was seen only a few times. The V and J genes are TRBV6-5 and TRBJ2-7; a possible D gene is TRBD1 (6 bases). CDR1 is MNHEY, CDR2 SVGAGI, per germline. V was pared by 1 base and J by 1 base, with 8 bases between. The CDR3 loop spans 14 amino acids. The CDR3 DNA is TGTGCCAGCAGTTACTTGACAGGATCCTACGAGCAGTACTTC. As protein: CASSYLTGSYEQYF.

The genes are TRBV6-5 and TRBJ1-1; 7 bases match TRBD1. This CDR3 is 13 amino acids long. The trim removed 8 bases at V and 5 bases at J, leaving 8 bases unmatched. Germline CDR1 reads MNHEY; CDR2 reads SVGAGI. CDR3 in DNA: TGTGCCAGCGCGCGACAGGGTTGGACTGAAGCTTTCTTT. As protein: CASARQGWTEAFF.

The rearrangement joins TRBV7-9 to TRBJ1-3; D is undetermined. The CDR3 is 15 amino acids. The germline V and J ends were trimmed by 0 bases and 0 bases, with 6 bases remaining between them. From germline, CDR1 is SEHNR and CDR2 FQNEAQ (reference sequence). This CDR3 reads CASSLAGSSGNTIYF. CDR3 bases: TGTGCCAGCAGCTTAGCAGGGAGCTCTGGAAACACCATATATTTT. Using reference TRBV7-9 and TRBJ1-3 for the parts outside the CDR3, the full variable domain is DTGVSQNPRHKITKRGQNVTFRCDPISEHNRLYWYRQTLGQGPEFLTYFQNEAQLEKSRLLSDRFSAERPKGSFSTLEIQRTEQGDSAMYLCASSLAGSSGNTIYFGEGSWLTVV.

The genes are TRBV7-9 and TRBJ1-4; perhaps TRBD1 as D (5 bases). V lost 1 base and J 0 bases, leaving 9 bases between the germline ends. This CDR3 spans 16 amino acids. Germline CDR1 SEHNR, CDR2 FQNEAQ (reference sequence). The CDR3, as DNA: TGTGCCAGCAGCTTAGAGGGACCGGCAACTAATGAAAAACTGTTTTTT. It encodes CASSLEGPATNEKLFF.